The 20 T cell receptor delta chains given below trace back to one sample, sequenced in a study of gammadelta T cells in human blood (TCRdb year 2020). The method behind the library was RT-PCR. TCRdb records Illumina MiSeq as the sequencer. TCRdb called clones afresh from the public reads with CATT; identical DNA rows were later merged. Here the sample has just under 1,100 delta-chain clones; 24% occur a single time. Approximately 10% of the sample rests with the top ten. Sequencing used non-Vgamma9Vdelta2 gamma-delta T cells from infant blood. Source of these receptors: a human donor.

Notes on this clone: A much larger clone is a single base away; this may be a read error. The chain carries TRDV1 and TRDJ1, with 7 bases identical to TRDD2. CDR1 and CDR2 from the germline V gene are TSWWSYY and QGS. The CDR3 sequence is 18 residues long. The ends lost 2 bases at V and 4 bases at J; junction bases unmatched: 16. Written as DNA, the CDR3 is TGTGCTCTTGGGGAAAGGGGCCTTCCTCTGATTCAAGTCGATAAACTCATCTTT. Protein product: CALGERGLPLIQVDKLIF.

By frequency in the sample, this clone is large. The chain joins TRDV1 to TRDJ1; D is possibly TRDD2 (6 bases). Trimming removed 2 bases at V and 0 bases at J, with 22 bases between. Germline assignment: CDR1 TSWWSYY and CDR2 QGS. The CDR3 sequence is 19 residues long. Here the CDR3 reads CALGESILPRVADTDKLIF. CDR3 sequence (DNA): TGTGCTCTTGGGGAATCTATCCTTCCCAGAGTGGCGGACACCGATAAACTCATCTTT.

By share of the sample, this clone is medium-sized (0.01 to 0.1%). J is TRDJ1 and V is TRDV1; the D call may be TRDD2 or TRDD3 (9 bases each). Between the trimmed V and J ends, which lost 2 bases and 0 bases, there was a span of 43 bases. This CDR3 is 26 amino acids long. Germline-derived CDR1 and CDR2 are TSWWSYY and QGS. CDR3 amino acids: CALGECALVAFLQEPDWGRYTDKLIF. The CDR3 coding sequence is TGTGCTCTTGGGGAATGTGCGTTGGTGGCCTTCCTACAAGAACCGGACTGGGGGAGGTACACCGATAAACTCATCTTT.

Within the sample, this clone is medium-sized. The genes are TRDV1 and TRDJ1; 8 bases map to TRDD3. Losses at the gene ends were 4 bases for V and 4 bases for J; bases not matched to a gene: 14. The CDR3 totals 17 residues. CDR1 is TSWWSYY and CDR2 is QGS in the germline V gene. The CDR3 DNA reads TGTGCTCTTGGGGGCGGAGGTGGGGGATTCAACGGCGATAAACTCATCTTT. Amino acid sequence: CALGGGGGGFNGDKLIF.

This clone was counted a single time. Just one base apart from a much larger clone, this may be a read error. This sample includes further DNA sequences coding for the same CDR3. The chain uses TRDV1 and TRDJ1; 8 bases agree with TRDD2. The germline V gene has CDR1 TSWWSYY and CDR2 QGS. V shed 3 bases, J shed 6 bases, and the junction held 21 bases outside the gene matches. The CDR3 consists of 19 residues. CDR3 residues: CALGDPRLPTLGGTHKLIF. In DNA form, the CDR3 reads TGTGCTCTTGGGGACCCTCGGCTTCCTACATTGGGGGGTACTCATAAACTCATCTTT.

By share of the sample, this clone is large. The gene calls are TRDV1 and TRDJ1, with a possible D match to TRDD2 (5 bases). The CDR3 spans 15 residues. The germline V gene encodes CDR1 TSWWSYY and CDR2 QGS. Trimming took 5 bases from V and 0 from J, leaving 13 bases between them. This CDR3 reads CALGPFLPHTDKLIF. The CDR3 coding sequence is TGTGCTCTTGGGCCTTTCCTGCCTCACACCGATAAACTCATCTTT.

This clone is medium-sized in the sample. V usage is TRDV1 and J usage is TRDJ1; weak D call: TRDD3 (6 bases). The CDR3 is 17 residues long. Trimming left V 2 bases short and J 0 bases short, with 16 bases between. Germline V gene lookup returns CDR1 TSWWSYY and CDR2 QGS. The CDR3 DNA sequence: TGTGCTCTTGGGGAATATGTTCCCGGGGGACACACCGATAAACTCATCTTT. Amino acid sequence: CALGEYVPGGHTDKLIF.

By sample share, this clone is medium-sized. The V gene is TRDV1, the J gene TRDJ1; TRDD3 matches at 7 bases. The CDR3 totals 21 residues. From germline, CDR1 is TSWWSYY and CDR2 QGS. Trimming removed 3 bases from V and 1 base from J; junction bases left unmatched: 23. The CDR3 region is CALGELPTLSVLGITTDKLIF. For the CDR3, the DNA is TGTGCTCTTGGGGAGCTTCCGACCCTTTCCGTACTGGGGATAACCACCGATAAACTCATCTTT.

This clone is classed as large. The same CDR3 can be traced to other DNA sequences in this sample. V and J are TRAV29/DV5 and TRDJ1; 10 bases agree with TRDD3. This CDR3 is built from 21 residues. After removal of 1 base from V and 0 bases from J, the junction contained 21 bases not matched to a gene. The germline gives CDR1 NSMFDY, CDR2 ISSIKDK. In nucleotides, the CDR3 is TGTGCAGCAAGCAAATTACGCTCTCCTTTACTGGGGGATCCCTACACCGATAAACTCATCTTT. It codes for CAASKLRSPLLGDPYTDKLIF.

By share, this clone counts as large. V gene TRDV1 combines with J gene TRDJ1; maybe TRDD3 (6 bases). Germline V gives CDR1 TSWWSYY, CDR2 QGS. Trimming removed 3 bases from V and 4 bases from J, with 27 bases in between. The CDR3 totals 19 residues. CDR3 DNA: TGTGCTCTTGGGGATCTTCCCCTACTGGGCCCCTACGGGGGCGATAAACTCATCTTT. It codes for CALGDLPLLGPYGGDKLIF.

Sample share makes this clone medium-sized. This chain joins TRDV1 and TRDJ1; no reliable D call. CDR3 size: 19 residues. Trimming removed 0 bases at V and 3 bases at J, with 23 bases between. Germline CDR1 TSWWSYY, CDR2 QGS. CDR3 amino acids: CALGELVNREEIRSDKLIF. The CDR3 bases are TGTGCTCTTGGGGAACTTGTAAACAGGGAGGAGATAAGGTCCGATAAACTCATCTTT.

This clone is large within its sample. The rearrangement joins TRDV1 to TRDJ1, with 10 positions matching TRDD3. V shed 2 bases, J shed 0 bases, and the junction held 15 bases outside the gene matches. CDR1 and CDR2 from the germline V gene are TSWWSYY and QGS. This CDR3 comprises 20 residues. The CDR3 nucleotides are TGTGCTCTTGGGGAATCCCTACTGGGGGATTCGGAGACAGACACCGATAAACTCATCTTT. It is translated as CALGESLLGDSETDTDKLIF.

By share, this clone counts as medium-sized. The chain carries TRDV1 and TRDJ1; perhaps TRDD2 as D (9 bases). Trimming took 4 bases from V and 0 from J, leaving 24 bases between them. The length of the CDR3 is 19 residues. From germline, CDR1 is TSWWSYY and CDR2 QGS. The CDR3 here is CALGAFLRATGGHTDKLIF. Here the CDR3 DNA reads TGTGCTCTTGGGGCCTTCCTACGGGCAACTGGGGGTCACACCGATAAACTCATCTTT.

This sequence joins TRDV1 and TRDJ1, with 8 bases aligning to TRDD3. The CDR3 runs to 19 residues. CDR1 and CDR2 (germline): TSWWSYY, QGS. V was pared by 2 bases and J by 4 bases, with 18 bases of the junction left unmatched. CDR3: CALGEGATTLYWGDDKLIF. The CDR3 DNA sequence: TGTGCTCTTGGGGAAGGGGCTACGACCTTGTACTGGGGGGACGATAAACTCATCTTT.

As for this clone: With a much larger clone just one base away, this may be a read error. This chain connects TRDV1 to TRDJ1; possibly TRDD3 for D (5 bases). The germline gives CDR1 TSWWSYY, CDR2 QGS. The V gene lost 0 bases and the J gene lost 3 bases, with 44 bases spanning the gap. The length of the CDR3 is 26 residues. The CDR3 loop reads CALGELVRDWSHCQVMGYTKSDKLIF. The DNA of the CDR3 is TGTGCTCTTGGGGAACTAGTTCGGGATTGGTCGCATTGCCAGGTAATGGGGTATACGAAGTCCGATAAACTCATCTTT.

By sample fraction, this clone is medium-sized (0.01 to 0.1%). This sequence joins TRDV1 and TRDJ1, with 11 bases matching TRDD3. This CDR3 comprises 27 residues. Per the germline V gene, CDR1 is TSWWSYY and CDR2 is QGS. Trimming at V came to 4 bases and at J to 2 bases, leaving 39 bases not matched to a gene. The CDR3 DNA follows: TGTGCTCTTGGGGGTCCGAGGATTTACGACGGCCCTCGGTACTGGGGGATAAAAATGATAGGGACCGATAAACTCATCTTT. Translated: CALGGPRIYDGPRYWGIKMIGTDKLIF.

This clone is large (0.1 to 1%). V is TRDV1 and J is TRDJ1, with 7 bases fitting TRDD3. Germline CDR1 TSWWSYY, CDR2 QGS. With 0 bases clipped from V and 0 bases from J, the junction kept 19 bases outside the gene matches. The CDR3 is 21 residues long. The CDR3 nucleotides read TGTGCTCTTGGGGAACTCCCTCCTTCGGTACTGGGGATCTACTACACCGATAAACTCATCTTT. This codes for CALGELPPSVLGIYYTDKLIF.

This clone ranks as large. The chain is built from TRDV1 and TRDJ1; 9 bases are shared with TRDD3. The CDR3 extends over 19 amino acids. Germline V gene sequence: CDR1 TSWWSYY, CDR2 QGS. J lost 3 bases, V lost 9 bases, and 23 bases had no gene match. CDR3 DNA: TGTGCTCTCTTCCTATCCCCCAGCGGGGGGGATACCGGGGCCGATAAACTCATCTTT. Translated: CALFLSPSGGDTGADKLIF.

This clone is categorized as large. The chain carries TRAV38-2/DV8 and TRDJ1, with 8 bases that match TRDD3. The CDR3 extends over 18 amino acids. V gave up 9 bases and J gave up 1 base; unmatched junction bases: 20. Looked up from germline, CDR1 is TSESDYY and CDR2 is QEAYKQQN. The CDR3, as DNA: TGTGCTTTTGCCTTCCCTCCGGTACTGGGGGTAACCACCGATAAACTCATCTTT. This encodes CAFAFPPVLGVTTDKLIF.

In this sample, this clone is large. This chain links TRDV1 with TRDJ1, with 9 bases that match TRDD3. The trim removed 2 bases at V and 0 bases at J, leaving 13 bases unmatched. This CDR3 spans 19 amino acids. CDR1 TSWWSYY and CDR2 QGS come from the germline V gene. The CDR3 is CALGEIPILLGEYTDKLIF. As DNA, the CDR3 is TGTGCTCTTGGGGAAATCCCGATTCTACTGGGGGAGTACACCGATAAACTCATCTTT.